Shown below are 28 T cell receptor beta chains from a single sample sequenced in a study of shared clonotypes between healthy human individuals. Method: immunoSEQ multiplex PCR; TCRdb's copy keeps in-frame clones and lacks some. Of around 940,000 clones listed, 70% to 85% are singletons. The material sequenced was memory CD4+ T cells sorted from blood. Subset here: CD45RA-negative fraction. The receptors shown here come from a young man in good health.

V and J are TRBV7-2 and TRBJ1-2, with D possibly matching TRBD1 (5 bases). V was shortened by 7 bases and J by 7 bases, with 16 bases between the two germline ends. This CDR3 contains 13 residues. Germline values: CDR1 SGHTA, CDR2 FQGNSA. DNA of the CDR3: TGTGCCAGCAACTTGGGGCCGACGGGTGGCTACACCTTC. Its protein is CASNLGPTGGYTF.

The genes are TRBV6-6 and TRBJ2-5; TRBD2 agrees at 12 bases. J was trimmed by 5 bases and V by 5 bases; bases with no gene match: 3. CDR1 MNHNY and CDR2 SVGAGI come from the germline V gene (reference sequence). The CDR3 contains 14 residues. The CDR3 DNA reads as TGTGCCAGCAGTCCGACTAGCGGGAGTGAGACCCAGTACTTC. Its protein is CASSPTSGSETQYF.

The V and J genes are TRBV10-3 and TRBJ2-7; 10 bases agree with TRBD1. This CDR3 is 15 amino acids long. Per germline, CDR1 ENHRY and CDR2 SYGVKD. J lost 4 bases, V lost 3 bases, and 6 bases had no gene match. As DNA, the CDR3 is TGTGCCATCAGTGACGGGACAGGGGCAGGGTACGAGCAGTACTTC. Residues: CAISDGTGAGYEQYF.

V gene TRBV7-8 combines with J gene TRBJ1-1; 7 bases are a match to TRBD1. Germline V gene data show CDR1 as SGHVS and CDR2 as FQNEAQ. The CDR3 length is 15 residues. V lost 5 bases, J lost 3 bases, and 9 bases stayed unmatched. The CDR3 sequence: CASSPNRDRYTEAFF. Written as DNA, the CDR3 is TGTGCCAGCAGCCCGAACCGGGACAGATACACTGAAGCTTTCTTT.

With regard to this clone: Other DNA sequences in this sample translate to the same CDR3. This chain joins TRBV5-1 and TRBJ2-3; tentatively, D is TRBD2 (6 bases). Germline V gene sequence: CDR1 SGHRS, CDR2 YFSETQ. This CDR3 comprises 14 residues. V lost 4 bases, J lost 3 bases, and 12 bases lay in between. CDR3 DNA sequence: TGCGCCAGCAGCGGCGGGAAGGGAACAGATACGCAGTATTTT. Protein sequence: CASSGGKGTDTQYF.

This clone was counted between two and nine times. This chain links TRBV19 with TRBJ1-5; no definite D call. Germline CDR1 reads LNHDA; CDR2 reads SQIVND (reference sequence). The CDR3 contains 14 residues. Trimming took off 4 bases at V and 4 bases at J, with 11 bases between the two ends. The CDR3 spells CASSTSTANQPQHF. For the CDR3, the DNA is TGTGCCAGTAGTACCTCAACAGCGAATCAGCCCCAGCATTTT.

There are a few counts of this clone. J is TRBJ1-4 and V is TRBV15; 7 bases fit TRBD1. Per the germline V gene, CDR1 is LNHNV and CDR2 is YYDKDF (reference sequence). The CDR3 is 17 amino acids. Trimming took 1 base from V and 4 from J; bases not matched to a gene: 9. For the CDR3, the DNA is TGTGCCACCAGCAGAGGGTCGTCGGGACAGAATAATGAAAAACTGTTTTTT. Translated: CATSRGSSGQNNEKLFF.

The CDR3 region has the DNA TGTGCCAGCAGCCCTCAGACAGGGGTAAGCTACGAGCAGTACTTC. Its protein product is CASSPQTGVSYEQYF. This sequence joins TRBV14 and TRBJ2-7; 8 nucleotides align to TRBD1. This CDR3 is 15 amino acids long. Looked up from germline, CDR1 is SGHDN and CDR2 is FVKESK. Unmatched junction bases numbered 8, after V lost 4 bases and J lost 3 bases.

CDR3 in DNA: TGCGCCAGCAGCTGGACTAGCGGGACCCACAATGAGCAGTTCTTC. Its protein is CASSWTSGTHNEQFF. The chain is built from TRBV5-1 and TRBJ2-1; 12 bases match TRBD2. This CDR3 comprises 15 residues. Germline CDR1 is SGHRS and CDR2 is YFSETQ. Unmatched junction bases numbered 3, after V lost 3 bases and J lost 5 bases.

This chain links TRBV19 with TRBJ1-6; TRBD1 matches at 9 bases. CDR3 length: 15 residues. Germline CDR1 is LNHDA and CDR2 is SQIVND (reference sequence). V shed 3 bases and J 7 bases; nucleotides not matched to a gene: 4. In DNA form, the CDR3 reads TGTGCCAGTAGTATGCGGACAGGGGAAAATTCACCCCTCCACTTT. As protein: CASSMRTGENSPLHF.

In the case of this clone: A much larger clone differs from this one at a single base, so this may be a read error. The CDR3 protein is CASSLVGDTEAFF. In DNA form, the CDR3 reads TGTGCCAGCAGCTTAGTGGGGGACACTGAAGCTTTCTTT. The chain is built from TRBV7-8 and TRBJ1-1; D might be TRBD1 (5 bases). Trimming stripped 1 base from V and 3 bases from J, with 6 bases between. This CDR3 has 13 amino acids. CDR1 is SGHVS and CDR2 is FQNEAQ in the germline V gene. Filled out from reference TRBV7-8 and TRBJ1-1, the complete variable domain reads GAGVSQSPRYKVAKRGQDVALRCDPISGHVSLFWYQQALGQGPEFLTYFQNEAQLDKSGLPSDRFFAERPEGSVSTLKIQRTQQEDSAVYLCASSLVGDTEAFFGQGTRLTVV.

This chain joins TRBV4-3 and TRBJ2-2; D is possibly TRBD2 (5 bases). The CDR3 spans 16 residues. V lost 3 bases and J lost 5, with 16 bases in between. Per germline, CDR1 LGHNA and CDR2 YSLEER. CDR3 nucleotides: TGCGCCAGCAGCCAGATCGGCGAGGGTTGGACCGGGGAGCTGTTTTTT. Translated, it gives CASSQIGEGWTGELFF.

The chain carries TRBV27 and TRBJ2-2; D is uncertain. With 6 bases removed from V and 4 bases from J, the gap between germline ends came to 15 bases. This CDR3 spans 15 amino acids. In germline, CDR1 is MNHEY, CDR2 SMNVEV (reference sequence). Here the CDR3 DNA reads TGTGCCAGCAGACCCGACATATCGGGCACCGGGGAGCTGTTTTTT. Its protein is CASRPDISGTGELFF.

This sequence joins TRBV5-6 and TRBJ2-1; D gene unclear. The V and J ends lost 2 bases and 6 bases respectively, with 6 bases between them. CDR1 and CDR2 (germline): SGHDT, YYEEEE. The CDR3 runs to 12 residues. CDR3 loop: CASSLLVNEQFF. Written as DNA, the CDR3 is TGTGCCAGCAGCTTATTAGTCAATGAGCAGTTCTTC.

The table lists this clone with a count of one. V is TRBV15 and J is TRBJ2-5, with TRBD1 as a possible D gene (5 bases). Trimming cost V 1 base and J 3 bases, with 18 bases left between them. The CDR3 length is 17 residues. The V gene's germline CDR1 is LNHNV and CDR2 YYDKDF (reference sequence). The CDR3 nucleotides read TGTGCCACCAGCAGAGGGTTAGGGGCACGATTAAAAGAGACCCAGTACTTC. It yields the protein CATSRGLGARLKETQYF.

Remarks on this clone: This same CDR3 is encoded by further DNA sequences in the sample. The chain links TRBV7-6 to TRBJ2-7; D tentatively reads TRBD1 or TRBD2 (6 bases each). Germline loops: CDR1 SGHVS, CDR2 FNYEAQ. V lost 5 bases and J lost 3, with 14 bases in between. The CDR3 runs to 14 residues. The CDR3 DNA follows: TGTGCCAGCAGCCCGGGGGCACCAAGCTACGAGCAGTACTTC. It yields the protein CASSPGAPSYEQYF.

The CDR3 bases are TGTGCCAGCGGAACAGGGTTCGCAGCTTTCTTT. This translates into CASGTGFAAFF. The chain is built from TRBV28 and TRBJ1-1, with D perhaps TRBD1 (6 bases). Looked up from germline, CDR1 is MDHEN and CDR2 is SYDVKM. CDR3 length equals 11 residues. The ends were cut back, 8 bases at V and 10 bases at J, with 14 bases in the middle.

The chain is built from TRBV28 and TRBJ1-5; TRBD1 agrees at 9 bases. The CDR3 covers 15 residues. Germline V gene lookup returns CDR1 MDHEN and CDR2 SYDVKM. V trimming: 4 bases; J trimming: 3 bases; junction bases outside the gene matches: 4. CDR3 coding DNA: TGTGCCAGCAGTTCACAGGGGGCAATCAATCAGCCCCAGCATTTT. This sequence encodes CASSSQGAINQPQHF.

This sequence joins TRBV2 and TRBJ2-5; D perhaps matches TRBD2 (7 bases). Trimming took off 2 bases at V and 0 bases at J, with 13 bases between the two ends. CDR3 size: 16 residues. Germline CDR1 is SNHLY and CDR2 is FYNNEI. The CDR3 spells CASSETRGLYQETQYF. The CDR3 DNA sequence: TGTGCCAGCAGTGAAACGCGGGGGCTGTACCAAGAGACCCAGTACTTC.

DNA of the CDR3: TGTGCCAGCACCAGAACGAGGGGTGATCAGCCCCAGCATTTT. It codes for CASTRTRGDQPQHF. The J gene is TRBJ1-5, the V gene TRBV6-1, with D possibly being TRBD1 (5 bases). V was trimmed by 7 bases and J by 5 bases, leaving 15 bases between them. The CDR3 has 14 amino acids. Germline V gene lookup returns CDR1 MNHNS and CDR2 SASEGT.

This rearrangement joins TRBV29-1 to TRBJ2-3; 9 bases line up with TRBD2. Trimming took 4 bases from V and 2 from J; bases not matched to a gene: 4. The CDR3 spans 14 residues. Germline V gene lookup returns CDR1 SQVTM and CDR2 ANQGSEA. The CDR3 is CSVVLAGPTDTQYF. The CDR3 region has the DNA TGCAGCGTTGTGCTAGCGGGGCCCACAGATACGCAGTATTTT.

The sample holds a few counts of this clone. Other DNA sequences within the sample encode an identical CDR3. The V gene is TRBV20-1, the J gene TRBJ2-5; D not certain. Germline CDR1 DFQATT, CDR2 SNEGSKA (reference sequence). Trimming left V 1 base short and J 5 bases short, with 2 bases between. CDR3 size: 10 residues. The CDR3 nucleotides read TGCAGTGCTAGAGGGGAGACCCAGTACTTC. This encodes CSARGETQYF.

This CDR3 reads CAWSGARASGSYEQYF. CDR3 nucleotide sequence: TGTGCCTGGAGTGGTGCGAGGGCTAGCGGCTCCTACGAGCAGTACTTC. The rearrangement joins TRBV30 to TRBJ2-7, with 7 nucleotides matching TRBD2. The CDR3 consists of 16 residues. The junction had 9 bases not matched to a gene; V was cut back by 1 base and J by 0 bases. Germline V lookup: CDR1 GTSNPN, CDR2 SVGIG (reference sequence). The entire variable domain, with the rest obtained from reference TRBV30 and TRBJ2-7, is as follows: SQTIHQWPATLVQPVGSPLSLECTVEGTSNPNLYWYRQAAGRGLQLLFYSVGIGQISSEVPQNLSASRPQDRQFILSSKKLLLSDSGFYLCAWSGARASGSYEQYFGPGTRLTVT.

CDR3 loop: CAPVWDRFRETQYF. The CDR3 coding sequence is TGCGCCCCGGTGTGGGATCGTTTTCGGGAGACCCAGTACTTC. V and J are TRBV10-1 and TRBJ2-5; D call uncertain. The CDR3 consists of 14 residues. Germline V lookup: CDR1 WNHNN, CDR2 SYGVQD (reference sequence). Trimming removed 11 bases from V and 5 bases from J, with 21 bases in between.

This chain joins TRBV21-1 and TRBJ2-3; TRBD2, as called in the table, went unchecked against the DNA. TRBV21-1 is a pseudogene segment. This CDR3 region has 13 residues. The CDR3 here is CATSWIGTDTQYF. CDR3 nucleotides: TGTGCCACCTCATGGATCGGGACAGATACGCAGTATTTT.

DNA of the CDR3: TGCAGCGCACCACGGCAAATTAGCGGGTCAGGAGGTGAGCAGTTCTTC. Its translation is CSAPRQISGSGGEQFF. The rearrangement joins TRBV29-1 to TRBJ2-1, with 7 bases aligning to TRBD2. Germline trimming cut 7 bases from V and 9 bases from J; bases unmatched to any gene: 21. The germline V gene has CDR1 SQVTM and CDR2 ANQGSEA. CDR3 length: 16 amino acids.

This chain uses TRBV9 with TRBJ1-2, with unresolved D. The length of the CDR3 is 13 residues. V was trimmed by 2 bases and J by 2 bases, leaving 7 bases between them. Germline loops: CDR1 SGDLS, CDR2 YYNGEE. CDR3: CASSVQENYGYTF. The CDR3 DNA reads TGTGCCAGCAGCGTTCAGGAGAACTATGGCTACACCTTC.

The chain couples TRBV5-1 to TRBJ2-2; 7 nucleotides align to TRBD1. V lost 2 bases, J lost 8 bases, and 15 bases stayed unmatched. This CDR3 is built from 17 residues. Germline V gene lookup returns CDR1 SGHRS and CDR2 YFSETQ. CDR3 amino acids: CASSLSYNDRDTGELFF. Here the CDR3 DNA reads TGCGCCAGCAGCTTAAGCTATAACGACAGGGATACTGGGGAGCTGTTTTTT.